There are a few counts of the clone carrying this TCR beta chain. Its antigen remains unknown. This record belongs to a study of OX40 agonist ivuxolimab in advanced cancers. Overall study findings and caveats: Relatively little clonal expansion, among the lowest observed, appeared in partial responders at 0.1-3.0 mg/kg.

The CDR3 is 16 amino acids. Clones were sequenced by immunoSEQ multiplex PCR, and TCRdb holds only the in-frame ones, with some missing. This table holds roughly 50,000 clones, approximately 93% found once. Material: CD4+ or CD8+ T cells sorted from blood, obtained in a trial of the OX40 agonist ivuxolimab. The V gene is TRBV21-1, the J gene TRBJ1-5; the table names TRBD1, a call not compared with the DNA. TRBV21-1 is given as a pseudogene. The receptor comes from an adult with an advanced solid tumor such as melanoma, head and neck, liver or kidney cancer. The CDR3 is CASSKEGAGRDQPQHF. The DNA for the CDR3 is TGTGCCAGCAGCAAAGAGGGGGCCGGCCGAGATCAGCCCCAGCATTTT.